The 21 T cell receptor beta chains reported below all come from one sample, sequenced in a study of T cells in Graves' hyperthyroidism and ophthalmopathy. It was RNA transcripts that yielded the amplified TCR beta CDR3 regions. RT-PCR in the first round (using the HTBI primer set) targeted the TCR CDR3. TCRdb re-derived calls from the multiplex PCR reads in MiXCR, one entry per CDR3 protein. The sample records some 600,000 distinct CDR3 sequences, 14% being singletons. Sequences were obtained from blood. These receptors were obtained from a woman aged 25-40 years with Graves' hyperthyroidism that later progressed to Graves' ophthalmopathy.

This clonotype turned up a few times. The rearrangement uses TRBV6-2 or TRBV6-3 and TRBJ1-1; 7 bases line up with TRBD1. V was pared by 2 bases and J by 2 bases, with 11 bases of the junction left unmatched. The CDR3 spans 17 residues. Germline V gene lookup returns CDR1 MNHEY and CDR2 SVGEGT. The CDR3: CASSYLAGGNSNTEAFF. Written as DNA, the CDR3 is TGTGCCAGCAGTTACCTAGCAGGGGGGAATAGTAACACTGAAGCTTTCTTT.

This clonotype has ten or more counts. The DNA of the CDR3 is TGTGCCAGCCAGTCCAGGGGAGTCGGTGGAAACACCATATATTTT. It translates to CASQSRGVGGNTIYF. The chain links TRBV12-3 or TRBV12-4 to TRBJ1-3; the D gene is possibly TRBD1 (6 bases). The CDR3 runs 15 residues. V was shortened by 8 bases and J by 3 bases, with 17 bases between the two germline ends.

This clonotype came up many times. This chain joins TRBV7-9 and TRBJ2-7; perhaps TRBD1 as D (5 bases). V was cut by 1 base and J by 6 bases, with 13 bases left in between. The CDR3 consists of 14 residues. Germline values: CDR1 SEHNR, CDR2 FQNEAQ (reference sequence). CDR3 residues: CASSLVQGNSEQYF. The CDR3 nucleotides are TGTGCCAGCAGCTTAGTCCAGGGAAATTCCGAGCAGTACTTC.

This clonotype was recorded a few times. V and J are TRBV7-9 and TRBJ2-7; TRBD1 matches 9 bases. Per the germline V gene, CDR1 is SEHNR and CDR2 is FQNEAQ (reference sequence). Trimming took 5 bases from V and 6 from J; bases not matched to a gene: 5. The CDR3 is made up of 13 amino acids. CDR3 nucleotides: TGTGCCAGCAGCATAGGGACAGGGCTCGAGCAGTACTTC. Its translation: CASSIGTGLEQYF.

The V gene is TRBV15, the J gene TRBJ2-3; TRBD2 matches 10 bases. The CDR3 has 17 amino acids. Germline loops: CDR1 LNHNV, CDR2 YYDKDF (reference sequence). Trimming took 1 base from V and 4 from J; bases not matched to a gene: 8. The CDR3 reads CATSRVGLAFVSDTQYF. The CDR3 DNA reads as TGTGCCACCAGCAGAGTGGGACTAGCGTTTGTTTCAGATACGCAGTATTTT.

This clonotype was observed many times. The chain combines TRBV18 with TRBJ1-1; 7 bases are a match to TRBD1. Looked up from germline, CDR1 is KGHSH and CDR2 is LQKENI. The CDR3 contains 14 residues. J gave up 0 bases and V 10 bases, and 8 bases lay outside the gene matches. The CDR3 region has the DNA TGTGCCACCATGACAGGGAATATGAACACTGAAGCTTTCTTT. This encodes CATMTGNMNTEAFF.

The chain links TRBV5-4 to TRBJ2-1; 7 bases match TRBD2. Germline V CDR1 and CDR2: SGHNT, YYREEE (reference sequence). The CDR3 extends over 15 amino acids. V shed 4 bases and J 5 bases; nucleotides not matched to a gene: 9. CDR3 coding DNA: TGTGCCAGCAGCACCTCGACTAGCATGGACAATGAGCAGTTCTTC. The encoded protein is CASSTSTSMDNEQFF.

This clonotype was recorded at least ten times. This chain joins TRBV19 and TRBJ2-1; no firm D call. V lost 5 bases and J lost 2, with 13 bases in between. There are 15 residues in the CDR3. The germline gives CDR1 LNHDA, CDR2 SQIVND (reference sequence). CDR3 residues: CASSPFVRAYNEQFF. CDR3 DNA: TGTGCCAGTAGTCCCTTTGTTAGGGCCTACAATGAGCAGTTCTTC.

The V gene is TRBV29-1, the J gene TRBJ2-3, with D uncertain. Germline CDR1 reads SQVTM; CDR2 reads ANQGSEA. The CDR3 loop spans 12 amino acids. Deletions cut 2 bases from V and 1 base from J, with 4 bases between. In DNA form, the CDR3 reads TGCAGCGTTGAAAGCCGCACAGATACGCAGTATTTT. Translated, it gives CSVESRTDTQYF.

The sample holds many counts of this clonotype. The chain is built from TRBV27 and TRBJ2-1; 9 positions match TRBD2. CDR1 and CDR2 (germline): MNHEY, SMNVEV (reference sequence). V shed 7 bases, J shed 0 bases, and the junction held 4 bases outside the gene matches. The CDR3 spans 15 residues. CDR3 amino acids: CASTAGGPSYNEQFF. The CDR3 nucleotides read TGTGCCAGCACAGCGGGAGGACCCTCCTACAATGAGCAGTTCTTC.

This clonotype has ten or more counts. This rearrangement joins TRBV11-2 to TRBJ1-5, with TRBD1 as a possible D gene (6 bases). CDR1 is SGHAT and CDR2 is FQNNGV in the germline V gene. Trimming shortened V by 3 bases and J by 7 bases, and 10 bases separated the two germline ends. This CDR3 comprises 13 residues. This chain's CDR3 is CASSFEGDQPQHF. The CDR3 DNA follows: TGTGCCAGCAGCTTTGAGGGGGACCAGCCCCAGCATTTT. The variable domain in full, completed from reference TRBV11-2 and TRBJ1-5, reads EAGVAQSPRYKIIEKRQSVAFWCNPISGHATLYWYQQILGQGPKLLIQFQNNGVVDDSQLPKDRFSAERLKGVDSTLKIQPAKLEDSAVYLCASSFEGDQPQHFGDGTRLSIL.

This clonotype came up many times. This chain uses TRBV11-3 with TRBJ2-1; a weak D match, TRBD1 (6 bases). Germline V CDR1 and CDR2: SGHNT, YENEEA. The CDR3 extends over 15 amino acids. V lost 5 bases and J 5 bases, leaving 16 bases between the germline ends. The CDR3 is CASSEGQGNHNEQFF. The CDR3, as DNA: TGTGCCAGCAGCGAGGGGCAGGGGAACCACAATGAGCAGTTCTTC.

This clonotype was found many times. The chain couples TRBV28 to TRBJ2-5; 10 positions match TRBD1. V dropped 5 bases and J dropped 4; count of bases not matched to a gene: 10. CDR1 is MDHEN, CDR2 SYDVKM, per germline. The length of the CDR3 is 16 residues. The CDR3 bases are TGTGCCAGCAGTCAGGGGACAGGGGTTTTCACAGAGACCCAGTACTTC. It yields the protein CASSQGTGVFTETQYF.

At least ten counts were recorded for this clonotype. The CDR3 bases are TGTGCCAGTAGTATAGGGGACGGGAGGGGTTCGAATGAGCAGTTCTTC. Protein product: CASSIGDGRGSNEQFF. This chain joins TRBV19 and TRBJ2-1; 8 nucleotides line up with TRBD2. The germline CDR1 and CDR2 sequences are LNHDA and SQIVND (reference sequence). The CDR3 consists of 16 residues. With V trimmed by 1 base and J by 7 bases, 9 bases remained unmatched.

To note about this clonotype: Being one base from a much bigger clone, this may be a read error. This rearrangement joins TRBV13 to TRBJ1-2; 9 bases align to TRBD1. There are 18 residues in the CDR3. CDR1 and CDR2 (germline): PRHDT, FYEKMQ (reference sequence). This CDR3 is CASSRQTGQGYTNYRYTF. CDR3 DNA: TGTGCCAGCAGCCGACAAACGGGACAGGGTTACACTAACTATCGCTACACCTTC.

This clonotype occurred a few times. The rearrangement joins TRBV7-9 to TRBJ2-7; 7 bases align to TRBD2. After removal of 5 bases from V and 0 bases from J, the junction contained 10 bases not matched to a gene. Germline CDR1 reads SEHNR; CDR2 reads FQNEAQ (reference sequence). The CDR3 loop spans 16 amino acids. The CDR3 coding sequence is TGTGCCAGCAGCCCCAGCGGGACCGCTTACTCCTACGAGCAGTACTTC. Its translation is CASSPSGTAYSYEQYF.

CDR3 residues: CASSPGTGFHEQYF. In nucleotides, the CDR3 is TGTGCCAGCAGTCCCGGGACAGGGTTCCACGAGCAGTACTTC. The rearrangement joins TRBV27 to TRBJ2-7, with 9 bases lining up with TRBD1. Germline V lookup: CDR1 MNHEY, CDR2 SMNVEV (reference sequence). The CDR3 is 14 amino acids. J was trimmed by 5 bases and V by 5 bases; bases with no gene match: 7.

This clonotype was seen ten or more times. The chain recombines TRBV11-2 with TRBJ1-5; 7 bases agree with TRBD1. The V and J ends lost 5 bases and 10 bases, in that order; junction bases with no gene match: 5. Germline V CDR1 and CDR2: SGHAT, FQNNGV. The CDR3 has 12 residues. CDR3: CASSPGQDPQHF. The CDR3 DNA follows: TGTGCCAGCAGCCCCGGACAGGACCCCCAGCATTTT.

There are a few counts of this clonotype. One end of the junction varies from germline; a read error may be responsible. The CDR3 region has the DNA TGTGCCAACAGTCCTCAGTACGGGACTGAAGCTTTCTTT. It encodes CANSPQYGTEAFF. The chain is built from TRBV27 and TRBJ1-1; D is unclear. In germline, CDR1 is MNHEY, CDR2 SMNVEV (reference sequence). The CDR3 spans 13 residues.

This clonotype has ten or more counts. This chain connects TRBV12-3 or TRBV12-4 to TRBJ2-1; D uncertain. There are 12 residues in the CDR3. V was pared by 2 bases and J by 8 bases, with 7 bases between. CDR3 in DNA: TGTGCCAGCAGTTTACCCCGCTATGAGCAGTTCTTC. Protein: CASSLPRYEQFF.

This clonotype was seen ten or more times. This chain uses TRBV10-3 with TRBJ2-5, with 9 bases aligning to TRBD2. This CDR3 spans 12 amino acids. Germline V gene sequence: CDR1 ENHRY, CDR2 SYGVKD. Trimming at V came to 10 bases and at J to 5 bases, leaving 5 bases not matched to a gene. CDR3 amino acids: CATAGGSETQYF. The CDR3 DNA reads TGTGCCACAGCGGGAGGTAGCGAGACCCAGTACTTC.